Each of the 20 T cell receptor beta chains below was sequenced from the same sample in a study of T-cell memory formation after mild COVID-19. TCRdb processed the 5' RACE reads anew with MiXCR; each CDR3 protein has one entry. The sample carries roughly 410,000 distinct CDR3 sequences, roughly 26% recorded once. Material for sequencing was PBMCs or a T cell subset sorted from them (not recorded which). The receptors come from an adult woman who had mild COVID-19 (a few samples of this study predate the infection). Cell type and time point are not known.

This clonotype showed up just a few times. V usage is TRBV20-1 and J usage is TRBJ2-1, with D possibly matching TRBD2 (7 bases). This CDR3 spans 12 amino acids. V shed 5 bases and J shed 10 bases, with 15 bases lying between them. Germline V gene data show CDR1 as DFQATT and CDR2 as SNEGSKA (reference sequence). CDR3 sequence: CSAGRGDWEQFF. In nucleotides, the CDR3 is TGCAGTGCTGGGAGGGGGGATTGGGAGCAGTTCTTC.

This clonotype has a handful of counts. This CDR3 reads CASSFSGGDGYTF. In nucleotides, the CDR3 is TGCGCCAGCAGCTTTTCCGGGGGCGATGGCTACACCTTC. The J gene is TRBJ1-2, the V gene TRBV5-1; D might be TRBD1 (6 bases). The CDR3 has 13 residues. Germline V CDR1 and CDR2: SGHRS, YFSETQ. V was clipped by 2 bases and J by 6 bases, with 11 bases between them.

The chain carries TRBV24-1 and TRBJ1-1, with TRBD1 matching over 11 bases. The CDR3 totals 14 residues. The germline CDR1 and CDR2 sequences are KGHDR and SFDVKD. V lost 4 bases to trimming and J lost 11 bases; unmatched junction nucleotides: 8. CDR3 loop: CATSDEDRGRRAFF. The CDR3 DNA reads TGTGCCACCAGTGACGAGGACAGGGGGCGCCGGGCTTTCTTT.

This clonotype was seen a few times. The chain joins TRBV5-6 to TRBJ1-6; D not resolved. This CDR3 contains 14 residues. Trimming stripped 5 bases from V and 8 bases from J, with 14 bases between. Germline lookup yields CDR1 SGHDT and CDR2 YYEEEE. The DNA for the CDR3 is TGTGCCAGCAGGCGGACCGGGTCAGATTCACCCCTCCACTTT. Protein product: CASRRTGSDSPLHF.

V gene TRBV20-1 combines with J gene TRBJ1-1; a possible D gene is TRBD1 (6 bases). The germline V gene encodes CDR1 DFQATT and CDR2 SNEGSKA (reference sequence). Trimming cost V 0 bases and J 0 bases, with 14 bases left between them. CDR3 length equals 16 residues. The CDR3 sequence is CSARETGWRLNTEAFF. The CDR3, as DNA: TGCAGTGCTAGAGAAACAGGGTGGAGGTTGAACACTGAAGCTTTCTTT.

This clonotype has more than one count but fewer than ten. The V call is TRBV27, the J call TRBJ1-1; D unclear. CDR3 length: 17 amino acids. Trimming pared 8 bases from V and 7 bases from J, leaving 29 bases between. CDR1 MNHEY and CDR2 SMNVEV come from the germline V gene (reference sequence). This CDR3 is CASGPLSPGLDPDEAFF. The CDR3 nucleotides are TGTGCCAGCGGCCCACTTTCGCCAGGCCTCGACCCTGATGAAGCTTTCTTT.

This clonotype was recorded at least ten times. DNA for the CDR3: TGCGCCAGCAGCTTGGCCAAGGTGGGACTTCAAGAGACCCAGTACTTC. It specifies CASSLAKVGLQETQYF. The chain uses TRBV5-1 and TRBJ2-5, with TRBD2 as a possible D gene (6 bases). The V end was cut by 0 bases, the J end by 2 bases, with 14 bases between. The CDR3 totals 16 residues. Germline CDR1 is SGHRS and CDR2 is YFSETQ.

In its sample, this clonotype was seen a few times. The rearrangement joins TRBV7-9 to TRBJ1-1; D is ambiguous. From germline, CDR1 is SEHNR and CDR2 FQNEAQ (reference sequence). This CDR3 spans 14 amino acids. V dropped 0 bases and J dropped 5 bases, with 10 bases sitting between them. The CDR3 sequence is CASSLAAEGTEAFF. The DNA for the CDR3 is TGTGCCAGCAGCTTAGCGGCTGAGGGAACTGAAGCTTTCTTT.

V gene TRBV19 combines with J gene TRBJ1-5; D call uncertain. Germline V gene sequence: CDR1 LNHDA, CDR2 SQIVND (reference sequence). V gave up 6 bases and J gave up 7 bases, with 13 bases separating them. The CDR3 loop spans 13 amino acids. The CDR3 coding sequence is TGTGCCAGTAGCGGGGAACTGGTACAGCCCCAGCATTTT. Amino acids: CASSGELVQPQHF. Combining the CDR3 with reference TRBV19 and TRBJ1-5 gives the whole variable domain DGGITQSPKYLFRKEGQNVTLSCEQNLNHDAMYWYRQDPGQGLRLIYYSQIVNDFQKGDIAEGYSVSREKKESFPLTVTSAQKNPTAFYLCASSGELVQPQHFGDGTRLSIL.

The chain has TRBV4-2 and TRBJ1-2; 7 bases are a match to TRBD1. Germline assignment: CDR1 LGHNA and CDR2 YNFKEQ. With 6 bases clipped from V and 4 bases from J, the junction kept 8 bases outside the gene matches. This CDR3 region has 14 residues. CDR3 in amino acids: CASSATQGGYGYTF. The CDR3 DNA is TGTGCCAGCAGTGCGACCCAGGGGGGCTATGGCTACACCTTC.

V usage is TRBV7-3 and J usage is TRBJ1-1; D not certain. This CDR3 comprises 14 residues. The V end lost 0 bases, the J end lost 5 bases, and 10 bases lay between the germline ends. CDR1 is SGHTA and CDR2 is FQGTGA in the germline V gene. The CDR3: CASSLTGWRTEAFF. For the CDR3, the DNA is TGTGCCAGCAGCTTAACGGGGTGGAGGACTGAAGCTTTCTTT.

The chain links TRBV10-3 to TRBJ2-7, with TRBD2 as a possible D gene (5 bases). Germline V lookup: CDR1 ENHRY, CDR2 SYGVKD. With 2 bases removed from V and 7 bases from J, the gap between germline ends came to 9 bases. There are 12 residues in the CDR3. CDR3 nucleotide sequence: TGTGCCATCAGTGAGGGCGGCGGGGAGCAGTACTTC. Translating gives CAISEGGGEQYF.

This clonotype has just a few counts. The chain recombines TRBV7-8 with TRBJ2-1; the D gene is possibly TRBD2 (5 bases). V shed 8 bases and J shed 7 bases, with 9 bases lying between them. Looked up from germline, CDR1 is SGHVS and CDR2 is FQNEAQ. The CDR3 totals 11 residues. CDR3: CASYSENEQFF. The CDR3 coding sequence is TGTGCCAGCTATAGCGAAAATGAGCAGTTCTTC.

The chain uses TRBV9 and TRBJ2-3, with D perhaps matching TRBD1 or TRBD2 (5 bases each). Germline loops: CDR1 SGDLS, CDR2 YYNGEE. CDR3 size: 14 residues. Trimming took off 2 bases at V and 4 bases at J, with 11 bases between the two ends. In nucleotides, the CDR3 is TGTGCCAGCAGCGTCCCCGGGGCCCCAGATACGCAGTATTTT. Protein product: CASSVPGAPDTQYF.

This chain joins TRBV6-5 and TRBJ1-2; 7 nucleotides match TRBD1. Trimming took 2 bases from V and 3 from J; bases not matched to a gene: 0. Per the germline V gene, CDR1 is MNHEY and CDR2 is SVGAGI. The CDR3 has 13 residues. The CDR3 DNA reads as TGTGCCAGCAGTTACGACAGGGACTATGGCTACACCTTC. Amino acids: CASSYDRDYGYTF.

The genes are TRBV29-1 and TRBJ2-7; TRBD2 is a possible D gene (6 bases). CDR3 size: 12 residues. Germline V lookup: CDR1 SQVTM, CDR2 ANQGSEA. Trimming cost V 5 bases and J 3 bases, with 11 bases left between them. The CDR3 loop reads CSVRGGYYEQYF. CDR3 in DNA: TGCAGCGTTCGAGGAGGGTACTACGAGCAGTACTTC.

This clonotype occurred a few times. CDR3 nucleotide sequence: TGCGCCAGCAGCTTGGCCGACGCACACCAAGAGACCCAGTACTTC. Encoded protein: CASSLADAHQETQYF. The chain couples TRBV5-1 to TRBJ2-5; no clear D. Germline-derived CDR1 and CDR2 are SGHRS and YFSETQ. The CDR3 spans 15 residues. Trimming left V 0 bases short and J 0 bases short, with 9 bases between. The variable domain in full, with the rest retrieved from reference TRBV5-1 and TRBJ2-5, is KAGVTQTPRYLIKTRGQQVTLSCSPISGHRSVSWYQQTPGQGLQFLFEYFSETQRNKGNFPGRFSGRQFSNSRSEMNVSTLELGDSALYLCASSLADAHQETQYFGPGTRLLVL.

This clonotype was seen a few times. The genes are TRBV5-1 and TRBJ2-1, with 11 bases aligning to TRBD1. The junction had 6 bases not matched to a gene; V was cut back by 4 bases and J by 12 bases. The CDR3 sequence is 13 residues long. The germline CDR1 and CDR2 sequences are SGHRS and YFSETQ. The CDR3 loop is CASSAGQGVRQFF. CDR3 sequence (DNA): TGCGCCAGCAGCGCGGGACAGGGGGTTCGGCAGTTCTTC. Full variable domain (outside the CDR3, taken from reference TRBV5-1 and TRBJ2-1): KAGVTQTPRYLIKTRGQQVTLSCSPISGHRSVSWYQQTPGQGLQFLFEYFSETQRNKGNFPGRFSGRQFSNSRSEMNVSTLELGDSALYLCASSAGQGVRQFFGPGTRLTVL.

This clonotype occurred a few times. The genes are TRBV14 and TRBJ1-2, with TRBD1 matching over 9 bases. The CDR3 has 17 residues. The germline V gene has CDR1 SGHDN and CDR2 FVKESK. Trimming removed 2 bases from V and 7 bases from J; junction bases left unmatched: 14. Here the CDR3 reads CASSQLTFDRGGPGYTF. The CDR3 DNA reads TGTGCCAGCAGCCAACTGACCTTTGACAGGGGGGGACCTGGCTACACCTTC.

The J gene is TRBJ2-3, the V gene TRBV12-3 or TRBV12-4, with 9 bases matching TRBD1. The CDR3 sequence is 17 residues long. V dropped 6 bases and J dropped 2; count of bases not matched to a gene: 12. CDR3 residues: CASSLTPGQGFTDTQYF. The CDR3 DNA reads as TGTGCCAGCAGCCTTACACCGGGACAGGGATTCACAGATACGCAGTATTTT.